This T cell receptor beta chain is from a study of technical replicates of blood from a few donors. V gave up 5 bases and J gave up 5 bases, with 18 bases separating them. Germline-derived CDR1 and CDR2 are SGHTA and FQGTGA. This CDR3 contains 16 residues. Only in-frame clones appear in the TCRdb table, and some are missing; sequencing was by immunoSEQ multiplex PCR. The data hold roughly 60,000 clones, with approximately 86% observed a single time. Specimen: PBMCs. This chain connects TRBV7-3 to TRBJ2-2, with D maybe TRBD2 (6 bases). The receptor's source is a human donor in good health. Some clones in this sample may be carry-over from other donors' samples. The CDR3 DNA reads TGTGCCAGCAGCCCCGCGGGGCAGGGAAGGACCGGGGAGCTGTTTTTT. Protein: CASSPAGQGRTGELFF.